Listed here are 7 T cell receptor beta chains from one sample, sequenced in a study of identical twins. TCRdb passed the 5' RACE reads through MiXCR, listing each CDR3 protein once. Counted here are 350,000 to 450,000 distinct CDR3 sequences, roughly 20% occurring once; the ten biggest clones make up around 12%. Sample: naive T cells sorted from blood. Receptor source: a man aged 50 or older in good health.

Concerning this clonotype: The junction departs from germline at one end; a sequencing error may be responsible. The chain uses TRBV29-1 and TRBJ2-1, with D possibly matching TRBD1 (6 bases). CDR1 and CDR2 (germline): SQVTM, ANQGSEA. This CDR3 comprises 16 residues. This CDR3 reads CSVEEHRVGSYNEQFF. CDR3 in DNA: TGCAGCGTGGAAGAGCACAGGGTGGGCTCCTACAATGAGCAGTTCTTC.

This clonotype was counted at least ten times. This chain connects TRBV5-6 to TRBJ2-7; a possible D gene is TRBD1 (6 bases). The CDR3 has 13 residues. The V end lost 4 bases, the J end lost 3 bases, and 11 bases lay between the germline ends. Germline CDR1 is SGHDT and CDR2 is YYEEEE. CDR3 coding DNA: TGTGCCAGCAGCGGGACACCCTTCTACGAGCAGTACTTC. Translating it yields CASSGTPFYEQYF.

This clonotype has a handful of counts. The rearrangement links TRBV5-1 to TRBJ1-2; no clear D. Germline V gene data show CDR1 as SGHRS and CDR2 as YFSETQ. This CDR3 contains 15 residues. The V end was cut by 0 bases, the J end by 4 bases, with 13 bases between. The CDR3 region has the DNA TGCGCCAGCAGCTTGGAAGTACGGGGTGTCTATGGCTACACCTTC. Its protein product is CASSLEVRGVYGYTF.

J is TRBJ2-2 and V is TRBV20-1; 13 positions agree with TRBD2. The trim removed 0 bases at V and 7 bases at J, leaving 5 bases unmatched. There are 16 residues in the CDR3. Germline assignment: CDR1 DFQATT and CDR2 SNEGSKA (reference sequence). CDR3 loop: CSARDGTSGNDGELFF. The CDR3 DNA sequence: TGCAGTGCTAGAGATGGGACTAGCGGGAATGACGGGGAGCTGTTTTTT.

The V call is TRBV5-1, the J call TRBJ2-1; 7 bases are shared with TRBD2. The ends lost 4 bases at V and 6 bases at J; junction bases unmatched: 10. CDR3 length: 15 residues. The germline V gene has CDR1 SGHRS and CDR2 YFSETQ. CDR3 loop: CASSQTASGANEQFF. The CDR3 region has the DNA TGCGCCAGCAGCCAGACCGCTAGCGGCGCCAATGAGCAGTTCTTC.

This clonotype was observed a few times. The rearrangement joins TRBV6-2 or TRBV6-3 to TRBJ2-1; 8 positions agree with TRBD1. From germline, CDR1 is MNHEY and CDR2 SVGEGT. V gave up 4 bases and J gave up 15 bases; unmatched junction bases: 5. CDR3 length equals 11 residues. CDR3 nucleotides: TGTGCCAGCAGTTCGGGGACAGGACCGTTCTTC. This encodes CASSSGTGPFF.

The CDR3 DNA reads as TGCAGCGTCTCGGAACAGGGTACAGGGGCCAACGTCCTGACTTTC. This gives the protein CSVSEQGTGANVLTF. The V call is TRBV29-1, the J call TRBJ2-6, with a possible D match to TRBD1 (6 bases). Germline CDR1 reads SQVTM; CDR2 reads ANQGSEA. V gave up 6 bases and J gave up 4 bases, with 16 bases separating them. The CDR3 covers 15 residues. The entire variable domain, with the rest obtained from reference TRBV29-1 and TRBJ2-6, is as follows: SAVISQKPSRDICQRGTSLTIQCQVDSQVTMMFWYRQQPGQSLTLIATANQGSEATYESGFVIDKFPISRPNLTFSTLTVSNMSPEDSSIYLCSVSEQGTGANVLTFGAGSRLTVL.